This TCR beta chain was captured in a study of blood T cell repertoires in COVID-19. Study background: COVID-19 samples from acute and convalescent phases originated in the United States, Italy and Spain. PBMCs, B-cell-depleted T cells, or T cells provided the cDNA or gDNA that made up the material.

The V segment lost 6 bases and the J segment 2 bases; nucleotides outside the gene matches: 1. The CDR3 totals 13 residues. The germline CDR1 and CDR2 sequences are LGHDT and YNNKEL (reference sequence). The repertoire was sequenced with immunoSEQ multiplex PCR; TCRdb's copy has only in-frame clones and lacks some. The sample shows roughly 300,000 clones, approximately 90% of them seen only once. The sequenced sample was PBMCs or T cells enriched from blood (not recorded which). The TCR sequence derives from a woman in her 30s who had recovered from COVID-19. The V and J genes are TRBV3-1 (or the pseudogene TRBV3-2) and TRBJ2-3; 8 bases align to TRBD1. The CDR3 DNA sequence: TGTGCCAGCAGGGACAGGGACACAGATACGCAGTATTTT. Encoded protein: CASRDRDTDTQYF.